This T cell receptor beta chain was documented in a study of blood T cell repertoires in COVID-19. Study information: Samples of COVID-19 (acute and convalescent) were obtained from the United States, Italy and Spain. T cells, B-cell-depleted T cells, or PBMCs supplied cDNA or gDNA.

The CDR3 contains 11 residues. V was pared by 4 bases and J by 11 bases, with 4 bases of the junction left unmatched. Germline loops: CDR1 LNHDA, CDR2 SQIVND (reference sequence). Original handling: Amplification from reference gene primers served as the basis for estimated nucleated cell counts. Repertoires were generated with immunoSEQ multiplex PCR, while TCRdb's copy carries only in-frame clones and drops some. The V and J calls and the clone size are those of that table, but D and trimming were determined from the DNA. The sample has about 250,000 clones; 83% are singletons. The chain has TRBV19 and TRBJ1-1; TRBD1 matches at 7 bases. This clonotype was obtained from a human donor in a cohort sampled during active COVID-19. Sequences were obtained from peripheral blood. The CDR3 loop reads CASSRQGWAFF. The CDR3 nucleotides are TGTGCCAGTAGTAGACAGGGTTGGGCTTTCTTT.